A single sample is the source of the 32 T cell receptor beta chains below, sequenced in a study of blood T cell repertoires in COVID-19. Clones were sequenced by immunoSEQ multiplex PCR, and TCRdb holds only the in-frame ones, with some missing. The sample yields 350,000 to 450,000 clones, just under 90% seen once. Sequences were obtained from PBMCs or T cells enriched from blood (not recorded which). The origin of the receptors is a woman aged 25 to 39 who had recovered from COVID-19.

This CDR3 is CSIRTFIPYGYTF. CDR3 in DNA: TGTTCAATCCGGACTTTTATCCCCTATGGCTACACCTTC. The V call is TRBV12-1, the J call TRBJ1-2. TRBV12-1 counts as a pseudogene. The CDR3 loop spans 13 amino acids.

V and J are TRBV5-1 and TRBJ2-1; 10 bases are shared with TRBD2. Germline trimming cut 3 bases from V and 2 bases from J; bases unmatched to any gene: 5. The germline CDR1 and CDR2 sequences are SGHRS and YFSETQ. The CDR3 extends over 16 amino acids. The CDR3 coding sequence is TGCGCCAGCAGCTACGCCGGGACTAGCGCCTACAATGAGCAGTTCTTC. Amino acids: CASSYAGTSAYNEQFF.

The rearrangement uses TRBV30 and TRBJ2-1; no definite D call. The CDR3 extends over 12 amino acids. Germline CDR1 and CDR2: GTSNPN and SVGIG (reference sequence). V was clipped by 1 base and J by 5 bases, with 6 bases between them. The CDR3 DNA reads TGTGCCTGGAGTGAACAGCACAATGAGCAGTTCTTC. It specifies CAWSEQHNEQFF.

This chain joins TRBV28 and TRBJ2-3; 9 bases align to TRBD2. CDR1 and CDR2 from the germline V gene are MDHEN and SYDVKM. V dropped 5 bases and J dropped 2; count of bases not matched to a gene: 5. This CDR3 spans 15 amino acids. The CDR3 sequence: CASSLLAGVTDTQYF. The CDR3 DNA reads TGTGCCAGCAGTCTCTTAGCGGGGGTCACAGATACGCAGTATTTT.

This clone appeared once. V gene TRBV5-1 combines with J gene TRBJ2-7, with D possibly being TRBD1 (6 bases). Trimming pared 2 bases from V and 7 bases from J, leaving 13 bases between. The germline V gene encodes CDR1 SGHRS and CDR2 YFSETQ. CDR3 size: 13 residues. The CDR3 DNA reads as TGCGCCAGCAGCTTCGGGACATCGCAAGAGCAGTACTTC. This gives the protein CASSFGTSQEQYF. Combining the CDR3 with reference TRBV5-1 and TRBJ2-7 gives the whole variable domain KAGVTQTPRYLIKTRGQQVTLSCSPISGHRSVSWYQQTPGQGLQFLFEYFSETQRNKGNFPGRFSGRQFSNSRSEMNVSTLELGDSALYLCASSFGTSQEQYFGPGTRLTVT.

The rearrangement joins TRBV2 to TRBJ2-5, with 11 bases aligning to TRBD2. This CDR3 contains 15 residues. Germline trimming cut 6 bases from V and 4 bases from J; bases unmatched to any gene: 7. Per the germline V gene, CDR1 is SNHLY and CDR2 is FYNNEI. The CDR3 sequence: CASSRGTSGLETQYF. CDR3 bases: TGTGCCAGCAGCCGTGGGACTAGCGGATTAGAGACCCAGTACTTC. Filled out from reference TRBV2 and TRBJ2-5, the complete variable domain reads EPEVTQTPSHQVTQMGQEVILRCVPISNHLYFYWYRQILGQKVEFLVSFYNNEISEKSEIFDDQFSVERPDGSNFTLKIRSTKLEDSAMYFCASSRGTSGLETQYFGPGTRLLVL.

The chain carries TRBV3-1 (or the pseudogene TRBV3-2) and TRBJ1-2; no clear D. The CDR3 totals 12 residues. Trimming removed 3 bases at V and 3 bases at J, with 5 bases between. CDR1 LGHDT and CDR2 YNNKEL come from the germline V gene (reference sequence). In nucleotides, the CDR3 is TGTGCCAGCAGCCACTCCGACTATGGCTACACCTTC. As protein: CASSHSDYGYTF.

This chain links TRBV14 with TRBJ2-2, with D perhaps TRBD1 (5 bases). The length of the CDR3 is 15 residues. Germline assignment: CDR1 SGHDN and CDR2 FVKESK. Deletions cut 5 bases from V and 5 bases from J, with 15 bases between. CDR3 amino acids: CASSSDSRWTGELFF. The CDR3 DNA reads TGTGCCAGCAGCTCTGACAGCCGATGGACCGGGGAGCTGTTTTTT.

This chain links TRBV10-3 with TRBJ2-7; 11 bases align to TRBD2. Germline CDR1 ENHRY, CDR2 SYGVKD. The CDR3 covers 14 residues. The V segment lost 5 bases and the J segment 5 bases; nucleotides outside the gene matches: 5. CDR3 residues: CAISTSGRPHEQYF. The CDR3 DNA reads as TGTGCCATCAGTACTAGCGGGAGACCCCACGAGCAGTACTTC.

This chain links TRBV27 with TRBJ2-4; 10 bases agree with TRBD1. The trim removed 2 bases at V and 1 base at J, leaving 11 bases unmatched. The CDR3 contains 19 residues. CDR1 and CDR2 (germline): MNHEY, SMNVEV (reference sequence). CDR3 protein: CASSLRTGGSDSAKNIQYF. CDR3 DNA: TGTGCCAGCAGTTTACGGACAGGGGGATCTGATTCGGCCAAAAACATTCAGTACTTC.

Only one count was recorded for this clone. CDR3: CASSLALSGGDTQYF. CDR3 bases: TGTGCCAGCAGCTTAGCGCTCAGCGGGGGCGATACGCAGTATTTT. The chain has TRBV7-6 and TRBJ2-3; 8 positions match TRBD2. The CDR3 loop spans 15 amino acids. Germline CDR1 SGHVS, CDR2 FNYEAQ. The J segment lost 6 bases and the V segment lost 0 bases, leaving 5 bases of the junction unmatched.

A remark on this clone: This CDR3 is also generated by other DNA sequences in the sample. The rearrangement joins TRBV5-6 to TRBJ1-5; TRBD1 might be the D (6 bases). Germline V gene data show CDR1 as SGHDT and CDR2 as YYEEEE. The CDR3 runs 15 residues. Between the trimmed V and J ends, which lost 1 base and 2 bases, there was a span of 10 bases. CDR3 loop: CASSLTGTGNQPQHF. DNA for the CDR3: TGTGCCAGCAGCTTGACAGGGACGGGCAATCAGCCCCAGCATTTT.

The chain combines TRBV19 with TRBJ1-1; 11 nucleotides line up with TRBD1. The germline CDR1 and CDR2 sequences are LNHDA and SQIVND (reference sequence). The junction had 1 base not matched to a gene; V was cut back by 7 bases and J by 3 bases. The CDR3 runs 13 residues. CDR3 coding DNA: TGTGCCAGTAAGGGACAGGGGGACACTGAAGCTTTCTTT. Its translation is CASKGQGDTEAFF. The complete variable domain, with remaining parts taken from reference TRBV19 and TRBJ1-1, reads DGGITQSPKYLFRKEGQNVTLSCEQNLNHDAMYWYRQDPGQGLRLIYYSQIVNDFQKGDIAEGYSVSREKKESFPLTVTSAQKNPTAFYLCASKGQGDTEAFFGQGTRLTVV.

This clone came up a few times. The rearrangement joins TRBV19 to TRBJ2-7; perhaps TRBD1 as D (6 bases). Germline lookup yields CDR1 LNHDA and CDR2 SQIVND (reference sequence). CDR3 length: 14 residues. V was clipped by 5 bases and J by 2 bases, with 13 bases between them. The CDR3 coding sequence is TGTGCCAGTAGTTCTGGGGGCCCCGCCTACGAGCAGTACTTC. Protein sequence: CASSSGGPAYEQYF.

V usage is TRBV28 and J usage is TRBJ1-4; no definite D call. Trimming pared 2 bases from V and 0 bases from J, leaving 7 bases between. The CDR3 runs to 15 residues. Germline-derived CDR1 and CDR2 are MDHEN and SYDVKM. In DNA form, the CDR3 reads TGTGCCAGCAGTTTAACAGTTGCAACTAATGAAAAACTGTTTTTT. Its protein is CASSLTVATNEKLFF.

This chain joins TRBV5-1 and TRBJ1-1; a possible D gene is TRBD1 (6 bases). Germline V gives CDR1 SGHRS, CDR2 YFSETQ. This CDR3 region has 17 residues. V lost 1 base, J lost 2 bases, and 18 bases lay in between. Here the CDR3 reads CASSLRPLGGVNTEAFF. CDR3 nucleotide sequence: TGCGCCAGCAGCTTGAGGCCCTTAGGGGGAGTCAACACTGAAGCTTTCTTT.

This chain uses TRBV5-4 with TRBJ2-7; TRBD2 agrees at 9 bases. The germline gives CDR1 SGHNT, CDR2 YYREEE (reference sequence). With V trimmed by 8 bases and J by 5 bases, 11 bases remained unmatched. This CDR3 is 14 amino acids long. CDR3 in amino acids: CASTVAGEVHEQYF. The CDR3 nucleotides are TGTGCCAGTACAGTAGCGGGAGAGGTTCACGAGCAGTACTTC.

V and J are TRBV7-9 and TRBJ1-2; D is perhaps TRBD1 (6 bases). Trimming removed 1 base at V and 4 bases at J, with 10 bases between. CDR3 length equals 14 residues. Germline V gene sequence: CDR1 SEHNR, CDR2 FQNEAQ (reference sequence). CDR3 bases: TGTGCCAGCAGCTTAGACGGGGGGGCCTATGGCTACACCTTC. It yields the protein CASSLDGGAYGYTF.

This chain links TRBV6-5 with TRBJ1-2; D is uncertain. The CDR3 sequence is 15 residues long. V dropped 2 bases and J dropped 7 bases, with 17 bases sitting between them. The germline V gene has CDR1 MNHEY and CDR2 SVGAGI. The CDR3 DNA reads TGTGCCAGCAGTTACATCGCCGAGGGTCTGAGTGGCTACACCTTC. This gives the protein CASSYIAEGLSGYTF.

V is TRBV6-6 and J is TRBJ1-3; 7 nucleotides match TRBD1. The CDR3 length is 15 residues. CDR1 MNHNY and CDR2 SVGAGI come from the germline V gene (reference sequence). V shed 7 bases and J 0 bases; nucleotides not matched to a gene: 6. The CDR3 region has the DNA TGTGCCAGCACCCCGACAGGGAACTCTGGAAACACCATATATTTT. It codes for CASTPTGNSGNTIYF.

The V and J genes are TRBV5-1 and TRBJ2-2; D unclear. V was trimmed by 0 bases and J by 4 bases, leaving 4 bases between them. The V gene's germline CDR1 is SGHRS and CDR2 YFSETQ. The CDR3 runs to 13 residues. As DNA, the CDR3 is TGCGCCAGCAGCTTGGCTACCACCGGGGAGCTGTTTTTT. Protein product: CASSLATTGELFF.

The chain recombines TRBV7-3 with TRBJ2-1; 7 bases are a match to TRBD2. V lost 5 bases to trimming and J lost 4 bases; unmatched junction nucleotides: 11. The CDR3 runs to 16 residues. Germline V gene lookup returns CDR1 SGHTA and CDR2 FQGTGA. In nucleotides, the CDR3 is TGTGCCAGCAGCCTAAGTCCCGGGACTACATACAATGAGCAGTTCTTC. Its translation: CASSLSPGTTYNEQFF.

The chain couples TRBV11-3 to TRBJ1-2, with D possibly TRBD1 on 6 matching bases. Per the germline V gene, CDR1 is SGHNT and CDR2 is YENEEA. CDR3 length: 15 residues. Trimming shortened V by 3 bases and J by 5 bases, and 16 bases separated the two germline ends. The CDR3 region has the DNA TGTGCCAGCAGCTTCAGGGCCCCCACAGGGTATGGCTACACCTTC. Translation gives CASSFRAPTGYGYTF.

The CDR3 loop is CASSPEDRMGGYTF. In DNA form, the CDR3 reads TGTGCCAGCAGCCCCGAGGACAGAATGGGTGGCTACACCTTC. The rearrangement uses TRBV5-6 and TRBJ1-2; possibly TRBD1 for D (6 bases). Germline CDR1 SGHDT, CDR2 YYEEEE. V was shortened by 4 bases and J by 7 bases, with 17 bases between the two germline ends. CDR3 size: 14 residues.

This rearrangement joins TRBV18 to TRBJ1-1, with D unresolved. The CDR3 is made up of 16 amino acids. CDR1 is KGHSH and CDR2 is LQKENI in the germline V gene. V lost 0 bases, J lost 0 bases, and 11 bases lay in between. CDR3 in amino acids: CASSPPPGRMNTEAFF. CDR3 DNA sequence: TGTGCCAGCTCACCACCTCCGGGGAGGATGAACACTGAAGCTTTCTTT.

This clone came up once. CDR3 loop: CAWSETGAGYNSPLHF. In nucleotides, the CDR3 is TGTGCCTGGAGTGAAACTGGGGCAGGGTATAATTCACCCCTCCACTTT. V gene TRBV30 combines with J gene TRBJ1-6, with a possible D match to TRBD1 (5 bases). CDR1 GTSNPN and CDR2 SVGIG come from the germline V gene (reference sequence). The CDR3 has 16 amino acids. Trimming removed 1 base from V and 4 bases from J, with 14 bases in between.

This clone was seen once. In the same sample, other DNA sequences code for this CDR3. The chain employs TRBV5-1 and TRBJ2-3; D gene uncertain. This CDR3 is built from 14 residues. Trimming stripped 0 bases from V and 0 bases from J, with 5 bases between. CDR1 and CDR2 (germline): SGHRS, YFSETQ. CDR3 in amino acids: CASSLGTSTDTQYF. In nucleotides, the CDR3 is TGCGCCAGCAGCTTGGGTACTAGCACAGATACGCAGTATTTT.

The chain uses TRBV29-1 and TRBJ1-1, with 7 nucleotides matching TRBD1. The germline V gene has CDR1 SQVTM and CDR2 ANQGSEA. Trimming removed 4 bases from V and 0 bases from J; junction bases left unmatched: 8. This CDR3 spans 15 amino acids. The CDR3 is CSVGEMTGMNTEAFF. The CDR3 nucleotides are TGCAGCGTTGGCGAGATGACAGGGATGAACACTGAAGCTTTCTTT.

The DNA of the CDR3 is TGTGCCAGCAGTGATCCAGGCAGGCCCACTGAGTTCTTC. Its translation: CASSDPGRPTEFF. The chain has TRBV25-1 and TRBJ2-1; D remains unclear. The CDR3 is 13 residues long. Germline V lookup: CDR1 MGHDK, CDR2 SYGVNS. The ends were cut back, 3 bases at V and 14 bases at J, with 17 bases in the middle.

The chain combines TRBV4-1 with TRBJ2-7; TRBD2 aligns across 11 bases. Germline CDR1 reads MGHRA; CDR2 reads YSYEKL. V lost 1 base, J lost 8 bases, and 19 bases stayed unmatched. The CDR3 is 19 amino acids. The CDR3 loop reads CASSQGPPGLAAMGGKQYF. Here the CDR3 DNA reads TGCGCCAGCAGCCAAGGACCACCGGGACTAGCGGCAATGGGGGGCAAGCAGTACTTC.

The CDR3 DNA reads as TGTGCCAGCAACAGGGGGCCTAACTATGGCTACACCTTC. Translating it yields CASNRGPNYGYTF. The chain employs TRBV2 and TRBJ1-2; TRBD1 matches at 9 bases. In germline, CDR1 is SNHLY, CDR2 FYNNEI. V was clipped by 7 bases and J by 0 bases; unmatched bases: 0. The length of the CDR3 is 13 residues.

This chain joins TRBV5-6 and TRBJ1-1; TRBD1 matches 7 bases. This CDR3 is built from 16 residues. The J segment lost 0 bases and the V segment lost 1 base, leaving 6 bases of the junction unmatched. Looked up from germline, CDR1 is SGHDT and CDR2 is YYEEEE. The CDR3 region is CASSLWVGTVNTEAFF. The DNA for the CDR3 is TGTGCCAGCAGCTTGTGGGTCGGGACAGTGAACACTGAAGCTTTCTTT.